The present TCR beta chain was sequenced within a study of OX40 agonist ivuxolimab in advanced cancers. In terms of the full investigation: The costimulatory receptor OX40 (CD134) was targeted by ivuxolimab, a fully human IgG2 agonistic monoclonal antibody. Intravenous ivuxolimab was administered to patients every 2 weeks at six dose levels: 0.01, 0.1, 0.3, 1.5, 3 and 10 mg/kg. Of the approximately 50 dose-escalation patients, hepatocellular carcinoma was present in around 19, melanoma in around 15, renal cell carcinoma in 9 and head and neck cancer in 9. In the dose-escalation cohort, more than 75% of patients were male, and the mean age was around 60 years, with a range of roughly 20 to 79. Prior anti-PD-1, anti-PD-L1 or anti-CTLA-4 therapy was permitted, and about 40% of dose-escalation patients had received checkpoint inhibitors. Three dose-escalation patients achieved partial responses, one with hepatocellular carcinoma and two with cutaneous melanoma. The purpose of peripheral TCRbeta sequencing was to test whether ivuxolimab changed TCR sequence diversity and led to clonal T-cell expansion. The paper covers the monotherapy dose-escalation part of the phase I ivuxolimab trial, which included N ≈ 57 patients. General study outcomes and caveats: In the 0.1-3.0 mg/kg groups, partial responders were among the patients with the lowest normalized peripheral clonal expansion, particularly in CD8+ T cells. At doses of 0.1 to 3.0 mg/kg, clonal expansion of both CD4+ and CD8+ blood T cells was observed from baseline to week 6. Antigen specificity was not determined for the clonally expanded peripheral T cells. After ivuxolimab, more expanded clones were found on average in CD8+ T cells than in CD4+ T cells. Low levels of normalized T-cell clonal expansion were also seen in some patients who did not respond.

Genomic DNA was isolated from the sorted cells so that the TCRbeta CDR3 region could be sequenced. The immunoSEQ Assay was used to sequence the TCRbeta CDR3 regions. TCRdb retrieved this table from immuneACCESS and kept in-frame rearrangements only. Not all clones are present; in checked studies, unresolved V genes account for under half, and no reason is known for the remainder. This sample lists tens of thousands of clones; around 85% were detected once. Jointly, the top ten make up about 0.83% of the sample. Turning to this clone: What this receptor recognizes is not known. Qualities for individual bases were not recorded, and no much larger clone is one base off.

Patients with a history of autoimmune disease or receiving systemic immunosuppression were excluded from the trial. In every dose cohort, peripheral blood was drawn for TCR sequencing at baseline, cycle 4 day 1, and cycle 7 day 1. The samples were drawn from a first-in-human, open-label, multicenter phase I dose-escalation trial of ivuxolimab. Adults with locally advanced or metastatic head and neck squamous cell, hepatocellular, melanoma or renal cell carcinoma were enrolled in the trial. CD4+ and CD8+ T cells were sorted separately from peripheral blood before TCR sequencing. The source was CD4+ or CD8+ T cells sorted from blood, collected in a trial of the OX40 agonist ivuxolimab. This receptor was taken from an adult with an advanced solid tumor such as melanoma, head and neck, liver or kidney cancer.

The bases read TGTGCCAGCAGTTACTCAATTTCTAGCGGTTACGAGCAGTACTTC. Translation gives CASSYSISSGYEQYF. The chain is assembled from TRBV6-5 and TRBJ2-7, with 7 middle bases fitting TRBD2. V is pruned by 0 bases and J by 4 bases, leaving 6 bases of the junction without a gene match. The CDR3 contains 15 residues, cysteine and phenylalanine counted. The retained sequence is limited to the CDR3, 45 bases, with the frame set at the first base. The germline V gene provides CDR1 MNHEY and CDR2 SVGAGI.